This T cell receptor beta chain is from a study of radiotherapy plus CTLA-4 blockade in lung cancer. Overall study context: Overall, 18% of patients showed an objective response, while about 29% attained disease control. Study-wide results and limits: Blood TCR clones of tumor origin expanded after radiotherapy plus ipilimumab. Reported findings show early blood T cell clone dynamics, with interferon-beta, best predicted response.

The method was immunoSEQ multiplex PCR; TCRdb's version includes in-frame clones alone and lacks a portion of them. The profile shows some 40,000 clones, roughly three quarters of them singletons. In its sample, this clone is medium-sized (0.01 to 0.1%). Its antigen is still unknown. The length of the CDR3 is 11 residues. V dropped 6 bases and J dropped 2 bases, with 4 bases sitting between them. From germline, CDR1 is MNHNY and CDR2 SVGAGI (reference sequence). The study treated chemo-refractory metastatic non-small-cell lung cancer patients with focal radiation plus ipilimumab CTLA-4 blockade. This clonotype was obtained from a human donor with non-small cell lung cancer that progressed on radiotherapy plus ipilimumab. The rearrangement joins TRBV6-6 to TRBJ1-2, with D unclear. The sequencing here drew on peripheral blood, taken from a patient treated with radiotherapy plus ipilimumab. In DNA, the CDR3 is TGTGCCAGCAGCCAAAACTATGGCTACACCTTC. This codes for CASSQNYGYTF.